Listed below are T cell receptor beta chains from one sample, sequenced in a study of cytomegalovirus exposure and HLA in healthy donors. Sequencing was performed with immunoSEQ multiplex PCR; in TCRdb, only in-frame clones are kept and a portion is missing. The sample records about 140,000 clones, more than 75% being singletons. Sequencing was carried out using PBMCs. The receptors originated from a male donor in good health and CMV-seronegative. CDR3s include the opening cysteine and the closing phenylalanine or tryptophan. A D gene is named only where the DNA matches it firmly. The size entry is marked missing in some rows and otherwise reads once, few, many or a size class.

abundance: once; d_gene: .; v_gene: TRBV12-5; j_gene: TRBJ1-6; CDR3aa: CASGSGAGNSPLHF; CDR3nt: TGTGCTAGTGGTTCGGGAGCGGGGAATTCACCCCTCCACTTT
abundance: .; d_gene: .; v_gene: TRBV27; j_gene: TRBJ1-2; CDR3aa: CASSPRRGRSNYGYTF; CDR3nt: TGTGCCAGCAGTCCACGTAGGGGCAGGTCTAACTATGGCTACACCTTC
abundance: few; d_gene: .; v_gene: TRBV19; j_gene: TRBJ2-7; CDR3aa: CASSIGAGANYEQYF; CDR3nt: TGTGCCAGTAGTATAGGGGCAGGGGCTAACTACGAGCAGTACTTC
abundance: .; d_gene: TRBD1; v_gene: TRBV19; j_gene: TRBJ1-6; CDR3aa: CASSVRGSSYNSPLHF; CDR3nt: TGTGCCAGTAGTGTCAGGGGGAGCTCCTATAATTCACCCCTCCACTTT
abundance: .; d_gene: TRBD1; v_gene: TRBV6-4; j_gene: TRBJ2-1; CDR3aa: CASSGWTGSNEQFF; CDR3nt: TGTGCCAGCAGTGGCTGGACAGGGTCAAATGAGCAGTTCTTC
abundance: once; d_gene: TRBD2; v_gene: TRBV7-3; j_gene: TRBJ2-3; CDR3aa: CASSEGTSGFTDTQYF; CDR3nt: TGTGCCAGCAGCGAAGGGACTAGCGGGTTCACAGATACGCAGTATTTT
abundance: .; d_gene: .; v_gene: TRBV7-2; j_gene: TRBJ1-5; CDR3aa: CASSPAQDQPQHF; CDR3nt: TGTGCCAGCAGTCCCGCCCAGGATCAGCCCCAGCATTTT
abundance: few; d_gene: .; v_gene: TRBV11-2; j_gene: TRBJ1-4; CDR3aa: CASSLSVELFF; CDR3nt: TGTGCCAGCAGCCTCAGCGTGGAACTGTTTTTT
abundance: .; d_gene: TRBD2; v_gene: TRBV27; j_gene: TRBJ2-1; CDR3aa: CASRPITLAGGSYNEQFF; CDR3nt: TGTGCCAGCAGGCCTATAACCCTAGCGGGGGGGTCCTACAATGAGCAGTTCTTC
abundance: .; d_gene: TRBD1; v_gene: TRBV2; j_gene: TRBJ2-5; CDR3aa: CASSGAGGETQYF; CDR3nt: TGTGCCAGCAGTGGAGCAGGGGGAGAGACCCAGTACTTC
abundance: once; d_gene: .; v_gene: TRBV1; j_gene: TRBJ2-7; CDR3aa: CTSSQPSMYDEQYF; CDR3nt: TGCACCAGCAGCCAACCTAGCATGTACGACGAGCAGTACTTC
abundance: .; d_gene: .; v_gene: TRBV5-6; j_gene: TRBJ2-5; CDR3aa: CASSMGLTQETQYF; CDR3nt: TGTGCCAGCAGCATGGGACTTACGCAAGAGACCCAGTACTTC
abundance: .; d_gene: .; v_gene: TRBV5-1; j_gene: TRBJ2-5; CDR3aa: CASSLGQQETQYF; CDR3nt: TGCGCCAGCAGCTTGGGTCAGCAAGAGACCCAGTACTTC
abundance: .; d_gene: TRBD2; v_gene: TRBV30; j_gene: TRBJ2-1; CDR3aa: CAWSTGTSGVYNEQFF; CDR3nt: TGTGCCTGGAGTACGGGGACTAGCGGAGTATACAATGAGCAGTTCTTC
abundance: once; d_gene: .; v_gene: TRBV2; j_gene: TRBJ2-4; CDR3aa: CASSNEENIQYF; CDR3nt: TGTGCCAGCAGCAACGAGGAAAACATTCAGTACTTC
abundance: .; d_gene: TRBD1; v_gene: TRBV19; j_gene: TRBJ1-6; CDR3aa: CASSVGGQGSSPLHF; CDR3nt: TGTGCCAGTTCCGTGGGGGGACAGGGGTCATCACCCCTCCACTTT
abundance: few; d_gene: .; v_gene: TRBV6-5; j_gene: TRBJ1-3; CDR3aa: CASSQTEISGNTIYF; CDR3nt: TGTGCCAGCAGCCAGACAGAAATCTCTGGAAACACCATATATTTT
abundance: .; d_gene: TRBD1; v_gene: TRBV5-8; j_gene: TRBJ2-5; CDR3aa: CASSSGQGRRTGETQYF; CDR3nt: TGTGCCAGCAGCTCGGGACAGGGGAGGCGTACGGGAGAGACCCAGTACTTC
abundance: .; d_gene: TRBD2; v_gene: TRBV5-4; j_gene: TRBJ2-3; CDR3aa: CASSLPAGGSTDTQYF; CDR3nt: TGTGCCAGCAGCTTGCCAGCGGGGGGAAGCACAGATACGCAGTATTTT
abundance: .; d_gene: TRBD1; v_gene: TRBV7-2; j_gene: TRBJ1-6; CDR3aa: CASSLQGAGNSPLHF; CDR3nt: TGTGCCAGCAGCTTGCAGGGGGCGGGGAATTCACCCCTCCACTTT
abundance: once; d_gene: .; v_gene: TRBV28; j_gene: TRBJ1-4; CDR3aa: CASSSADQDEKLFF; CDR3nt: TGTGCCAGCAGTTCAGCGGACCAGGATGAAAAACTGTTTTTT
abundance: few; d_gene: .; v_gene: TRBV7-9; j_gene: TRBJ1-2; CDR3aa: CASSLGGANYGYTF; CDR3nt: TGTGCCAGCAGCTTAGGGGGAGCTAACTATGGCTACACCTTC
abundance: .; d_gene: TRBD2; v_gene: TRBV30; j_gene: TRBJ2-3; CDR3aa: CAWTRGLAGREGDTQYF; CDR3nt: TGTGCCTGGACCCGCGGGTTGGCAGGGAGGGAGGGAGATACGCAGTATTTT
abundance: .; d_gene: TRBD1; v_gene: TRBV5-1; j_gene: TRBJ1-6; CDR3aa: CASSSSTGDYNSPLHF; CDR3nt: TGCGCCAGCAGCTCAAGCACAGGGGACTATAATTCACCCCTCCACTTT
abundance: .; d_gene: TRBD2; v_gene: TRBV7-2; j_gene: TRBJ2-1; CDR3aa: CASSLAPSGGVEQFF; CDR3nt: TGTGCCAGCAGCTTAGCTCCTAGCGGGGGAGTGGAGCAGTTCTTC
abundance: .; d_gene: TRBD1; v_gene: TRBV19; j_gene: TRBJ2-1; CDR3aa: CASTDRVNEQFF; CDR3nt: TGTGCCAGTACCGACAGGGTGAATGAGCAGTTCTTC
abundance: .; d_gene: .; v_gene: TRBV19; j_gene: TRBJ2-7; CDR3aa: CASMSSYEQYF; CDR3nt: TGTGCCAGTATGAGTTCCTACGAGCAGTACTTC
abundance: .; d_gene: .; v_gene: TRBV6-5; j_gene: TRBJ2-7; CDR3aa: CASSPPGSYEQYF; CDR3nt: TGTGCCAGCAGTCCTCCGGGTTCCTACGAGCAGTACTTC
abundance: once; d_gene: TRBD1; v_gene: TRBV6-5; j_gene: TRBJ2-7; CDR3aa: CASSYRGQGPYEQYF; CDR3nt: TGTGCCAGCAGTTACCGGGGACAGGGACCCTACGAGCAGTACTTC
abundance: .; d_gene: .; v_gene: TRBV11-3; j_gene: TRBJ2-1; CDR3aa: CASSPDYRDDYNEQFF; CDR3nt: TGTGCCAGCAGCCCAGACTACAGAGACGACTACAATGAGCAGTTCTTC
abundance: .; d_gene: .; v_gene: TRBV4-1; j_gene: TRBJ1-4; CDR3aa: CASSLGTSEKLFF; CDR3nt: TGCGCCAGCAGCCTTGGCACTAGCGAAAAACTGTTTTTT